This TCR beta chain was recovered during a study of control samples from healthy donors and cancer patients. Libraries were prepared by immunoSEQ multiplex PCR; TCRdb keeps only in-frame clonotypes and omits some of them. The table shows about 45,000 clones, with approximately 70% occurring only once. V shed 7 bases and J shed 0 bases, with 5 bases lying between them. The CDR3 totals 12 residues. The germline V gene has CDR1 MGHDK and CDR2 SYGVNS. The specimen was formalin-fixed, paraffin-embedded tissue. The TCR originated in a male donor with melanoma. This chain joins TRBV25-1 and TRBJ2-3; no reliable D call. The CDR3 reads CASTHSTDTQYF. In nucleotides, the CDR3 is TGTGCCAGCACCCATAGCACAGATACGCAGTATTTT.